The 22 T cell receptor beta chains below were found in one sample sequenced in a study of T cells in localized non-small cell lung cancer. Here immunoSEQ multiplex PCR was the method, and the copy in TCRdb shows in-frame clones only, minus some. This table holds around 41,000 clones, 91% found once. This specimen was PBMCs, taken before any cancer treatment. These receptors all come from a woman aged 35 to 75 with stage II lung adenocarcinoma.

This clone has more than one count but fewer than ten. This chain links TRBV19 with TRBJ2-7; 7 bases are shared with TRBD1. The J segment lost 3 bases and the V segment lost 6 bases, leaving 5 bases of the junction unmatched. The CDR3 loop spans 13 amino acids. CDR1 and CDR2 (germline): LNHDA, SQIVND (reference sequence). The DNA for the CDR3 is TGTGCCAGTAGCACTGGGACAGACTACGAGCAGTACTTC. Translation gives CASSTGTDYEQYF. Complete variable domain (other parts from reference TRBV19 and TRBJ2-7): DGGITQSPKYLFRKEGQNVTLSCEQNLNHDAMYWYRQDPGQGLRLIYYSQIVNDFQKGDIAEGYSVSREKKESFPLTVTSAQKNPTAFYLCASSTGTDYEQYFGPGTRLTVT.

V usage is TRBV18 and J usage is TRBJ2-7; D tentatively reads TRBD1 or TRBD2 (5 bases each). V lost 3 bases and J lost 2, with 11 bases in between. The CDR3 loop spans 14 amino acids. The germline V gene has CDR1 KGHSH and CDR2 LQKENI. The CDR3 here is CASSPEGTTYEQYF. The CDR3 nucleotides are TGTGCCAGCTCACCCGAGGGGACGACCTACGAGCAGTACTTC.

The V call is TRBV6-5, the J call TRBJ1-3, with D possibly being TRBD1 (6 bases). Germline CDR1 and CDR2: MNHEY and SVGAGI. Between the trimmed V and J ends, which lost 7 bases and 3 bases, there was a span of 13 bases. The CDR3 is made up of 14 amino acids. The CDR3 protein is CASTRGSGGNTIYF. The CDR3 nucleotides are TGTGCCAGCACTAGGGGGTCGGGTGGAAACACCATATATTTT.

This clone was recorded once. In nucleotides, the CDR3 is TGTGCCAGCAGTATCGAAATCGGGTCCTACGAGCAGTACTTC. Translating it yields CASSIEIGSYEQYF. The gene calls are TRBV6-1 and TRBJ2-7; unclear D gene. Germline V CDR1 and CDR2: MNHNS, SASEGT. The germline V and J ends were trimmed by 5 bases and 1 base, with 12 bases remaining between them. This CDR3 comprises 14 residues.

The chain uses TRBV7-7 and TRBJ2-5, with D perhaps being TRBD1 or TRBD2 (6 bases each). The length of the CDR3 is 13 residues. The ends were cut back, 4 bases at V and 5 bases at J, with 11 bases in the middle. Looked up from germline, CDR1 is SSHAT and CDR2 is FNYEAQ (reference sequence). CDR3 nucleotide sequence: TGTGCCAGCAGCTCTCGGAGGGGGGAGACCCAGTACTTC. Translation: CASSSRRGETQYF.

The J gene is TRBJ1-4, the V gene TRBV2; a possible D gene is TRBD1 (5 bases). Looked up from germline, CDR1 is SNHLY and CDR2 is FYNNEI. The length of the CDR3 is 15 residues. V was clipped by 6 bases and J by 5 bases, with 16 bases between them. The CDR3 DNA reads TGTGCCAGCAGGGGCCCCAGGGCAGGGAATGAAAAACTGTTTTTT. Translating it yields CASRGPRAGNEKLFF.

Of note for this clone: This sample also contains other DNA sequences that code for the same CDR3. The rearrangement joins TRBV7-8 to TRBJ2-6, with D unresolved. Trimming left V 1 base short and J 1 base short, with 2 bases between. CDR1 SGHVS and CDR2 FQNEAQ come from the germline V gene. This CDR3 comprises 14 residues. Written as DNA, the CDR3 is TGTGCCAGCAGCTTAGGATCTGGGGCCAACGTCCTGACTTTC. Its protein is CASSLGSGANVLTF.

The chain has TRBV28 and TRBJ2-3; tentatively, D is TRBD1 or TRBD2 (5 bases each). The CDR3 spans 17 residues. The germline V gene encodes CDR1 MDHEN and CDR2 SYDVKM. With 5 bases removed from V and 4 bases from J, the gap between germline ends came to 22 bases. The CDR3 DNA follows: TGTGCCAGCAGTCCTTGGACCGGGACGCTCTCAGCAGATACGCAGTATTTT. Translated, it gives CASSPWTGTLSADTQYF.

The rearrangement joins TRBV2 to TRBJ2-1, with 7 bases aligning to TRBD1. CDR1 and CDR2 from the germline V gene are SNHLY and FYNNEI. The CDR3 has 15 residues. The ends lost 1 base at V and 4 bases at J; junction bases unmatched: 4. The CDR3 sequence is CASSEGQGLYNEQFF. CDR3 sequence (DNA): TGTGCCAGCAGTGAAGGACAGGGCTTGTACAATGAGCAGTTCTTC. Full variable domain (outside the CDR3, taken from reference TRBV2 and TRBJ2-1): EPEVTQTPSHQVTQMGQEVILRCVPISNHLYFYWYRQILGQKVEFLVSFYNNEISEKSEIFDDQFSVERPDGSNFTLKIRSTKLEDSAMYFCASSEGQGLYNEQFFGPGTRLTVL.

V is TRBV19 and J is TRBJ2-7, with 10 bases aligning to TRBD2. The CDR3 is 15 amino acids. Losses at the gene ends were 6 bases for V and 4 bases for J; bases not matched to a gene: 9. CDR1 and CDR2 from the germline V gene are LNHDA and SQIVND (reference sequence). In DNA, the CDR3 is TGTGCCAGTAGCCGCCTAGCGGGGGCGGGGTACGAGCAGTACTTC. Amino acid sequence: CASSRLAGAGYEQYF.

The gene calls are TRBV5-4 and TRBJ2-2, with 10 bases aligning to TRBD2. Germline lookup yields CDR1 SGHNT and CDR2 YYREEE (reference sequence). With V trimmed by 1 base and J by 9 bases, 0 bases remained unmatched. The CDR3 loop spans 13 amino acids. This CDR3 is CASSLTSGRELFF. The CDR3 DNA reads TGTGCCAGCAGCTTGACTAGCGGGAGGGAGCTGTTTTTT.

The chain has TRBV25-1 and TRBJ1-1; D is perhaps TRBD1 (5 bases). Germline V gene data show CDR1 as MGHDK and CDR2 as SYGVNS. This CDR3 is built from 15 residues. V was shortened by 4 bases and J by 1 base, with 13 bases between the two germline ends. Here the CDR3 reads CASSASGERNTEAFF. Written as DNA, the CDR3 is TGTGCCAGCAGTGCCTCGGGGGAACGGAACACTGAAGCTTTCTTT.

V is TRBV9 and J is TRBJ2-1, with TRBD1 identical over 7 bases. The CDR3 runs 15 residues. With 2 bases clipped from V and 3 bases from J, the junction kept 5 bases outside the gene matches. Germline assignment: CDR1 SGDLS and CDR2 YYNGEE. The CDR3 spells CASSVTGTVYNEQFF. CDR3 in DNA: TGTGCCAGCAGCGTTACCGGGACAGTCTACAATGAGCAGTTCTTC.

The chain is built from TRBV7-8 and TRBJ2-1; D call uncertain. From germline, CDR1 is SGHVS and CDR2 FQNEAQ. The CDR3 runs 13 residues. The V end was cut by 4 bases, the J end by 7 bases, with 11 bases between. CDR3 DNA: TGTGCCAGCAGCTATAATCGGGCGAATGAGCAGTTCTTC. Encoded protein: CASSYNRANEQFF.

V gene TRBV5-5 combines with J gene TRBJ2-7; D is perhaps TRBD1 or TRBD2 (5 bases each). CDR3 length: 14 amino acids. Germline CDR1 and CDR2: SGHKS and YYEKEE (reference sequence). Deletions cut 4 bases from V and 3 bases from J, with 14 bases between. In DNA form, the CDR3 reads TGTGCCAGCAGCCGGGACGGCCTTTTCTACGAGCAGTACTTC. It is translated as CASSRDGLFYEQYF.

This chain joins TRBV29-1 and TRBJ1-1, with TRBD1 matching 7 bases. Per the germline V gene, CDR1 is SQVTM and CDR2 is ANQGSEA. The CDR3 loop spans 13 amino acids. Trimming took 7 bases from V and 3 from J; bases not matched to a gene: 8. This CDR3 is CSASGGGYTEAFF. The CDR3 region has the DNA TGCAGCGCATCAGGGGGGGGGTACACTGAAGCTTTCTTT.

The gene calls are TRBV7-2 and TRBJ2-1; TRBD2 matches at 10 bases. The CDR3 is made up of 15 amino acids. V lost 2 bases, J lost 7 bases, and 5 bases stayed unmatched. Per the germline V gene, CDR1 is SGHTA and CDR2 is FQGNSA. The CDR3 region has the DNA TGTGCCAGCAGCTTAAGGCTAGCGGGAGTGAATGAGCAGTTCTTC. Its translation is CASSLRLAGVNEQFF.

This chain uses TRBV5-4 with TRBJ2-5, with TRBD1 matching over 9 bases. CDR3 length: 14 residues. Trimming took 4 bases from V and 4 from J; bases not matched to a gene: 5. Germline CDR1 reads SGHNT; CDR2 reads YYREEE (reference sequence). CDR3 protein: CASSTRQGGETQYF. CDR3 DNA sequence: TGTGCCAGCAGCACCAGACAGGGGGGAGAGACCCAGTACTTC. The complete variable domain, with remaining parts taken from reference TRBV5-4 and TRBJ2-5, reads ETGVTQSPTHLIKTRGQQVTLRCSSQSGHNTVSWYQQALGQGPQFIFQYYREEENGRGNFPPRFSGLQFPNYSSELNVNALELDDSALYLCASSTRQGGETQYFGPGTRLLVL.

This chain uses TRBV11-2 with TRBJ1-1; D gene uncertain. This CDR3 is 13 amino acids long. Germline lookup yields CDR1 SGHAT and CDR2 FQNNGV. V was pared by 7 bases and J by 4 bases, with 13 bases between. CDR3: CASTMADRTEAFF. The CDR3 DNA reads TGTGCCAGCACAATGGCAGACCGCACTGAAGCTTTCTTT.

CDR3 bases: TGTGCCAGCACCCTAGGGGAGGGGTTCAATGAAGCTTTCTTT. Its translation is CASTLGEGFNEAFF. The genes are TRBV7-9 and TRBJ1-1, with a weak D call TRBD1 (5 bases). Trimming removed 7 bases at V and 7 bases at J, with 19 bases between. There are 14 residues in the CDR3. CDR1 and CDR2 (germline): SEHNR, FQNEAQ (reference sequence).

J is TRBJ1-5 and V is TRBV10-1, with D perhaps matching TRBD1 (5 bases). V shed 6 bases and J shed 2 bases, with 17 bases lying between them. The CDR3 sequence is 16 residues long. The germline CDR1 and CDR2 sequences are WNHNN and SYGVQD (reference sequence). CDR3 DNA: TGCGCCAGCAGGCACAACCAGGGTCTCGGCAATCAGCCCCAGCATTTT. Translated: CASRHNQGLGNQPQHF.

The chain carries TRBV6-5 and TRBJ1-3; D gene ambiguous. Germline V gene data show CDR1 as MNHEY and CDR2 as SVGAGI. V lost 4 bases and J lost 0, with 10 bases in between. The CDR3 consists of 15 residues. In DNA form, the CDR3 reads TGTGCCAGCAGTTTTGGTCGCAGCTCTGGAAACACCATATATTTT. Amino acids: CASSFGRSSGNTIYF.